The 10 T cell receptor beta chains below come from one sample, sequenced in a study of CD8 T cells in ankylosing spondylitis. Notes on the study in general: For ankylosing spondylitis blood, a TCR beta motif of about 8 highly homologous variants appeared characteristic.

Their cognate antigens are unknown. TCRdb re-derived calls from the 5' RACE reads in MiXCR, one entry per CDR3 protein. The top ten hold 19% of the sample, which has around 770,000 distinct CDR3 sequences, roughly 19% seen once. Sequenced material: blood, either unsorted or a sorted T cell fraction (not recorded which). These receptors all stem from a male donor with ankylosing spondylitis.

J is TRBJ2-2 and V is TRBV29-1, with 11 bases that match TRBD2. Germline V CDR1 and CDR2: SQVTM, ANQGSEA. CDR3 length equals 15 residues. V lost 6 bases and J lost 4; bases outside the gene matches: 7. CDR3 sequence reads: CSVSTTSGSTGELFF. The CDR3, as DNA: TGCAGCGTCTCTACCACTAGCGGGAGCACCGGGGAGCTGTTTTTT.

This clonotype has a handful of counts. This chain joins TRBV5-8 and TRBJ2-1; no reliable D call. V dropped 5 bases and J dropped 4 bases, with 1 base sitting between them. CDR3 length: 10 residues. Germline CDR1 is SGHTS and CDR2 is YDEGEE. CDR3 in DNA: TGTGCCAGCAGGTACAATGAGCAGTTCTTC. Translating gives CASRYNEQFF. Full variable domain (outside the CDR3, taken from reference TRBV5-8 and TRBJ2-1): EAGVTQSPTHLIKTRGQQATLRCSPISGHTSVYWYQQALGLGLQFLLWYDEGEERNRGNFPPRFSGRQFPNYSSELNVNALELEDSALYLCASRYNEQFFGPGTRLTVL.

This clonotype has a handful of counts. DNA for the CDR3: TGTGCCTGGAGTGTACCGGGGCCGGGAGACGGGGAGCTGTTTTTT. Translation: CAWSVPGPGDGELFF. The chain recombines TRBV30 with TRBJ2-2, with a weak D call TRBD2 (6 bases). V shed 0 bases and J shed 7 bases, with 15 bases lying between them. Germline V gene lookup returns CDR1 GTSNPN and CDR2 SVGIG (reference sequence). The CDR3 spans 15 residues.

This clonotype showed up many times. The chain recombines TRBV12-3 or TRBV12-4 with TRBJ1-5, with D hard to call. V lost 5 bases to trimming and J lost 5 bases, with 22 bases between them. This CDR3 spans 17 amino acids. The CDR3 nucleotides read TGTGCCAGCAGTCCCGATTGGGGATTTAAAGTTTATCAGCCCCAGCATTTT. Translated: CASSPDWGFKVYQPQHF.

This clonotype was counted at least ten times. This rearrangement joins TRBV4-1 to TRBJ1-3; the match to TRBD1 covers 9 bases. Germline assignment: CDR1 MGHRA and CDR2 YSYEKL. The CDR3 runs 15 residues. V was pared by 4 bases and J by 4 bases, with 5 bases of the junction left unmatched. CDR3 nucleotides: TGCGCCAGCAGCCTCGGACAGGGGAACGGAAACACCATATATTTT. It codes for CASSLGQGNGNTIYF.

The chain recombines TRBV28 with TRBJ2-7; D gene unclear. The CDR3 has 11 amino acids. Per germline, CDR1 MDHEN and CDR2 SYDVKM. Trimming took 7 bases from V and 0 from J, leaving 4 bases between them. This CDR3 reads CASKASYEQYF. In DNA, the CDR3 is TGTGCCAGCAAAGCCTCCTACGAGCAGTACTTC.

This clonotype was counted at least ten times. The V call is TRBV7-9, the J call TRBJ2-1, with 9 bases lining up with TRBD1. This CDR3 is 16 amino acids long. V shed 4 bases and J 5 bases; nucleotides not matched to a gene: 9. CDR1 is SEHNR, CDR2 FQNEAQ, per germline (reference sequence). The CDR3 reads CASSSQQGARDNEQFF. As DNA, the CDR3 is TGTGCCAGCAGCTCGCAACAGGGGGCGCGAGACAATGAGCAGTTCTTC.

V usage is TRBV30 and J usage is TRBJ2-3, with 9 bases lining up with TRBD2. The CDR3 runs 20 residues. CDR1 GTSNPN and CDR2 SVGIG come from the germline V gene (reference sequence). J gave up 0 bases and V 0 bases, and 16 bases lay outside the gene matches. The CDR3 protein is CAWSVPGGRASRVSTDTQYF. CDR3 sequence (DNA): TGTGCCTGGAGTGTACCGGGCGGGAGGGCCTCTCGTGTTAGCACAGATACGCAGTATTTT.

This clonotype was seen only a few times. The rearrangement joins TRBV20-1 to TRBJ1-1; D remains unclear. Trimming shortened V by 2 bases and J by 0 bases, and 7 bases separated the two germline ends. The CDR3 covers 13 residues. From germline, CDR1 is DFQATT and CDR2 SNEGSKA (reference sequence). For the CDR3, the DNA is TGCAGTGCTAGAATACGGCTGAACACTGAAGCTTTCTTT. Translated, it gives CSARIRLNTEAFF.

The V gene is TRBV5-6, the J gene TRBJ2-7; the D gene is possibly TRBD1 (5 bases). V was trimmed by 4 bases and J by 0 bases, leaving 14 bases between them. This CDR3 region has 15 residues. Looked up from germline, CDR1 is SGHDT and CDR2 is YYEEEE. CDR3 sequence reads: CASSAGHEISYEQYF. DNA for the CDR3: TGTGCCAGCAGCGCCGGACACGAGATCTCCTACGAGCAGTACTTC.